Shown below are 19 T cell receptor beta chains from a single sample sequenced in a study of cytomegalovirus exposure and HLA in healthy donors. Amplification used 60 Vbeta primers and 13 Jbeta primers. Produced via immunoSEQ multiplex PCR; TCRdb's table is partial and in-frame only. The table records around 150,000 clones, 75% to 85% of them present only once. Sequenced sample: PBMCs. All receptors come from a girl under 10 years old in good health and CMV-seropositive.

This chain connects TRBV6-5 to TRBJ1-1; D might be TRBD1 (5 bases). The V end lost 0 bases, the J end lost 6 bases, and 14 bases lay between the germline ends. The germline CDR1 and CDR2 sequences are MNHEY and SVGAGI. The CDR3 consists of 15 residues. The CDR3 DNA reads TGTGCCAGCAGTTACTCGATCCGGGCCAGGGCTGAAGCTTTCTTT. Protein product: CASSYSIRARAEAFF.

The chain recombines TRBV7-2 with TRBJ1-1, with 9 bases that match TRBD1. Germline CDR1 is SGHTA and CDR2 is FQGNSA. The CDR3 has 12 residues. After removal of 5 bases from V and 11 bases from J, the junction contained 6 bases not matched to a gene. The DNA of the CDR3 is TGTGCCAGCAGCGACAGGACAGGGGTGGCTTTCTTT. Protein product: CASSDRTGVAFF.

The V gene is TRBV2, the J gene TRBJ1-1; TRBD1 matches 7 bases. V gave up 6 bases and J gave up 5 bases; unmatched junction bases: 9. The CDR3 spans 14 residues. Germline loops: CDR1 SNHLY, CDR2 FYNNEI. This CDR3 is CASRSYRGRTEAFF. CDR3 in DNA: TGTGCCAGCAGATCATACAGGGGTAGGACTGAAGCTTTCTTT.

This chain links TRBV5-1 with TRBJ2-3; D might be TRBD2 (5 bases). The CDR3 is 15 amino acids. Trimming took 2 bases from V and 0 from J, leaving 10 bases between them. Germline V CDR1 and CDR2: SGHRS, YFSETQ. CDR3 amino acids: CASSFEGVSTDTQYF. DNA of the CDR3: TGCGCCAGCAGCTTTGAGGGAGTGAGCACAGATACGCAGTATTTT.

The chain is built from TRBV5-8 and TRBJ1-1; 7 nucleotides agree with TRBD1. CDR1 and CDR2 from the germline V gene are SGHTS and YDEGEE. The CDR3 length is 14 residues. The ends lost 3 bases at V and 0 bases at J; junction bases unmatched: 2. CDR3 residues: CASSWDSMNTEAFF. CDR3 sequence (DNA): TGTGCCAGCAGCTGGGACAGCATGAACACTGAAGCTTTCTTT.

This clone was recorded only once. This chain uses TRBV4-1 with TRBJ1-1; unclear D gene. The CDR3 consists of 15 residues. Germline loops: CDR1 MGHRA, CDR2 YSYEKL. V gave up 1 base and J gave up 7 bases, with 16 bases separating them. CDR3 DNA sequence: TGCGCCAGCAGCCAAGCGCGCAGCGTGGTCCTTGAAGCTTTCTTT. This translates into CASSQARSVVLEAFF.

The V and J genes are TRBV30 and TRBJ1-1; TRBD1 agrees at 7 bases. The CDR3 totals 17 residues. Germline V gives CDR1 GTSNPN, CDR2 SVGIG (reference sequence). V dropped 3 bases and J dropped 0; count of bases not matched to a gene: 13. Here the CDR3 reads CAWSWQGDIRMNTEAFF. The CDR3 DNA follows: TGTGCCTGGAGCTGGCAGGGGGATATTCGGATGAACACTGAAGCTTTCTTT.

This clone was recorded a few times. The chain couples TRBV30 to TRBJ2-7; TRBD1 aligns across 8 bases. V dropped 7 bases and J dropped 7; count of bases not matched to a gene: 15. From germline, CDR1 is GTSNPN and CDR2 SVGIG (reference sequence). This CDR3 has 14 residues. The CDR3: CASGRRDRSYEQYF. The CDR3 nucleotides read TGTGCCTCCGGCCGACGGGACAGGTCTTATGAGCAGTACTTC.

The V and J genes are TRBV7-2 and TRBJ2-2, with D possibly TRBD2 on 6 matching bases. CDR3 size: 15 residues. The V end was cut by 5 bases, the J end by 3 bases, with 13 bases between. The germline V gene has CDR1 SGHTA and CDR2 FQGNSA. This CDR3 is CASSRTGTHTGELFF. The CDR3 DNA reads TGTGCCAGCAGCCGGACCGGGACTCACACCGGGGAGCTGTTTTTT.

The CDR3, as DNA: TGTGCCAGCAGCCGATCTAGCGGGAGTAGGGCCGGGGAGCTGTTTTTT. This gives the protein CASSRSSGSRAGELFF. The V gene is TRBV11-2, the J gene TRBJ2-2; TRBD2 matches 10 bases. Trimming took 5 bases from V and 6 from J; bases not matched to a gene: 9. Per germline, CDR1 SGHAT and CDR2 FQNNGV. This CDR3 spans 16 amino acids.

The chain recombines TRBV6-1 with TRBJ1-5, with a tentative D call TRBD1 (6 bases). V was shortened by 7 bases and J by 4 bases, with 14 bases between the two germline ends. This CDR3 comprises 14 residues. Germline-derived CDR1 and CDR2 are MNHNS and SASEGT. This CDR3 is CASMPTGSNQPQHF. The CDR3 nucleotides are TGTGCCAGCATGCCGACAGGTTCTAATCAGCCCCAGCATTTT.

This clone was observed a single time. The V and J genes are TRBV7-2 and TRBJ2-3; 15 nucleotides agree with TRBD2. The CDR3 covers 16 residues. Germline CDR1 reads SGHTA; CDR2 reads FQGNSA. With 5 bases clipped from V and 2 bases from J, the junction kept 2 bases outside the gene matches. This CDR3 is CASSGLAGGITDTQYF. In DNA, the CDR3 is TGTGCCAGCAGCGGACTAGCGGGAGGGATCACAGATACGCAGTATTTT.

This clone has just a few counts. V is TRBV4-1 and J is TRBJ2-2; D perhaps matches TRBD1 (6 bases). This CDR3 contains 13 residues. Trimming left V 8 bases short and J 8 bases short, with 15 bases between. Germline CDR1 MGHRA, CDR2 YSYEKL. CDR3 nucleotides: TGCGCCAGCTCCGGGACAACGAGTGGGGAGCTGTTTTTT. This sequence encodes CASSGTTSGELFF.

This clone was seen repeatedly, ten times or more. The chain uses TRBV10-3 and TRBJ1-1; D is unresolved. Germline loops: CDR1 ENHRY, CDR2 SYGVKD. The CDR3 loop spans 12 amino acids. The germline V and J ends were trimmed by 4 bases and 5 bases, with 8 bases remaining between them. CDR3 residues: CAISVTGTEAFF. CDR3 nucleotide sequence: TGTGCCATCAGTGTTACCGGGACTGAAGCTTTCTTT.

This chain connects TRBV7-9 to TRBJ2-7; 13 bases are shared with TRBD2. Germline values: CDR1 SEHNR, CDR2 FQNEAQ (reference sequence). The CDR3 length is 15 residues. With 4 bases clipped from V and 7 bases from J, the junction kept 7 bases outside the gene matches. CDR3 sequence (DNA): TGTGCCAGCAGCTCGACTAGCGGGAGGTCATATGAGCAGTACTTC. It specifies CASSSTSGRSYEQYF.

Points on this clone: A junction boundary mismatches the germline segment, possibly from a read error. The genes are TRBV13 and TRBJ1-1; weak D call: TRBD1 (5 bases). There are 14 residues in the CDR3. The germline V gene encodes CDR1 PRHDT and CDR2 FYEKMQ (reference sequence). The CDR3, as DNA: TGTGCTTGCCGCGGGGCCGTGGGTGACACTGGAGCTTTCTTT. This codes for CACRGAVGDTGAFF.

The CDR3: CASSDIGRLTGELFF. Here the CDR3 DNA reads TGTGCCAGCAGTGATATTGGCAGGCTCACCGGGGAGCTGTTTTTT. The chain links TRBV6-1 to TRBJ2-2, with D uncertain. The ends were cut back, 3 bases at V and 4 bases at J, with 12 bases in the middle. Germline loops: CDR1 MNHNS, CDR2 SASEGT. The CDR3 loop spans 15 amino acids.

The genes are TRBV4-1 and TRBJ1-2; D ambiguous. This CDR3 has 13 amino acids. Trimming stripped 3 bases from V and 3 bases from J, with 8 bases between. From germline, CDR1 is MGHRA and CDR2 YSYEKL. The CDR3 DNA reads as TGCGCCAGCAGCCAGGCGGCCGACTATGGCTACACCTTC. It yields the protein CASSQAADYGYTF.

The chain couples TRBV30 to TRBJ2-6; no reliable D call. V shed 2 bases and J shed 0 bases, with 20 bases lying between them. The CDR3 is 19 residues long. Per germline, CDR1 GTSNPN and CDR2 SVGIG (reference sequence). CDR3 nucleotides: TGTGCCTGGAGTCTTACAATTACAGAGAGATACTCTGGGGCCAACGTCCTGACTTTC. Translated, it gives CAWSLTITERYSGANVLTF. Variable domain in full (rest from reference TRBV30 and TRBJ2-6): SQTIHQWPATLVQPVGSPLSLECTVEGTSNPNLYWYRQAAGRGLQLLFYSVGIGQISSEVPQNLSASRPQDRQFILSSKKLLLSDSGFYLCAWSLTITERYSGANVLTFGAGSRLTVL.